This TCR beta chain stems from a study of T cells in tumors after PD-1 blockade. Across the study: Prior checkpoint blockade, systemic immunosuppressant use, or anti-cancer therapy within 4 weeks excluded patients. Either cemiplimab 350 mg every 2 weeks or pembrolizumab 200 mg every 3 weeks was given. Study-level points and caveats: Blood contained 40% to 50% of the tumor's TCR clonotypes.

A remark on this clone: Its matching antigen is unknown.

V was clipped by 2 bases and J by 2 bases, with 4 bases between them. Germline assignment: CDR1 SGHNT and CDR2 YYREEE (reference sequence). The CDR3 sequence is 13 residues long. Assay: immunoSEQ multiplex PCR; the TCRdb copy retains only in-frame clones and omits some. The data show around 45,000 clones, roughly three quarters seen once. The chain combines TRBV5-4 with TRBJ2-2; no clear D. The clonotype was recovered from a human donor with basal cell carcinoma. The material was PBMCs, obtained before anti-PD-1 treatment. The CDR3 protein is CASSLFNTGELFF. The CDR3 bases are TGTGCCAGCAGCTTATTCAACACCGGGGAGCTGTTTTTT.